This note documents a single T cell receptor (beta chain) sequence. Its target is not known. This CDR3 has 14 amino acids. V was clipped by 6 bases and J by 8 bases; unmatched bases: 11. Primers used in a second PCR of about 7 to 12 cycles were a sample-barcoded 5' primer and a J-beta primer mix. A template-switch adaptor that had 12 random nucleotides put a tag on each cDNA molecule. MiXCR was run by TCRdb on the 5' RACE reads, yielding one entry per CDR3 protein. The sample shows 700,000 to 1,000,000 distinct CDR3 sequences, 40% to 50% of them seen only once. The source of the sample is a study of blood T cells in healthy people across ages. Findings and limits, study-wide: Per million T cells, the diversity of TCR beta decreased roughly linearly as age advanced.

The receptor was isolated from a man between 60 and 70 years old in good health. The chain has TRBV12-3 or TRBV12-4 and TRBJ1-2; TRBD1 agrees at 8 bases. Input material: blood. The CDR3, as DNA: TGTGCCAGCAGCAAAGCCGGGACAGGCGTCGGCTACACCTTC. Amino acids: CASSKAGTGVGYTF.